The 14 T cell receptor beta chains given below trace back to one sample, sequenced in a study of T-cell reconstitution after alpha-beta-depleted transplantation in children. The library targeted TCRbeta and was prepared with unique molecular identifiers. A single record per CDR3 protein comes from TCRdb applying MiXCR to the PCR reads. The sample carries hundreds of thousands of distinct CDR3 sequences, around 20% recorded once. Sequencing used PBMCs from the stem cell graft donor, obtained from the stem cell graft. The receptors here all came from a human donor who donated a stem cell graft to a child with acute lymphoblastic leukemia.

The CDR3 bases are TGTGCCACCAGTGCTTGGAATCAGCCCCAGCATTTT. Translation: CATSAWNQPQHF. V and J are TRBV24-1 and TRBJ1-5; D unclear. Germline assignment: CDR1 KGHDR and CDR2 SFDVKD. The ends were cut back, 5 bases at V and 4 bases at J, with 5 bases in the middle. The CDR3 loop spans 12 amino acids.

The gene calls are TRBV20-1 and TRBJ2-5; the match to TRBD1 covers 10 bases. The CDR3 has 14 amino acids. The germline gives CDR1 DFQATT, CDR2 SNEGSKA (reference sequence). After removal of 5 bases from V and 4 bases from J, the junction contained 7 bases not matched to a gene. CDR3 in amino acids: CSAHWTGGVETQYF. DNA for the CDR3: TGCAGTGCTCACTGGACAGGGGGGGTAGAGACCCAGTACTTC.

The CDR3, as DNA: TGTGCCAGCAGCTGGACAGTAGAAAAACTGTTTTTT. It encodes CASSWTVEKLFF. The rearrangement uses TRBV5-5 and TRBJ1-4; the D gene is possibly TRBD1 (6 bases). Trimming stripped 3 bases from V and 8 bases from J, with 8 bases between. The CDR3 has 12 amino acids. Per the germline V gene, CDR1 is SGHKS and CDR2 is YYEKEE (reference sequence).

This chain links TRBV27 with TRBJ2-7; 7 bases line up with TRBD2. In germline, CDR1 is MNHEY, CDR2 SMNVEV (reference sequence). V was pared by 0 bases and J by 0 bases, with 8 bases of the junction left unmatched. The CDR3 length is 17 residues. CDR3 residues: CASSLSIPGLPSYEQYF. DNA of the CDR3: TGTGCCAGCAGTTTATCGATCCCGGGACTACCCTCCTACGAGCAGTACTTC.

In this sample, this clonotype turned up a few times. The CDR3, as DNA: TGTGCCAGCACCCTGGGACAGCCCGCCACCGGGGAGCTGTTTTTT. It yields the protein CASTLGQPATGELFF. The rearrangement uses TRBV7-2 and TRBJ2-2; 7 bases line up with TRBD1. CDR3 length: 15 amino acids. V lost 7 bases, J lost 4 bases, and 9 bases stayed unmatched. Germline CDR1 reads SGHTA; CDR2 reads FQGNSA.

In this sample, this clonotype turned up a few times. The chain couples TRBV4-1 to TRBJ2-1; 7 bases are a match to TRBD2. Unmatched junction bases numbered 7, after V lost 3 bases and J lost 2 bases. This CDR3 is built from 16 residues. In germline, CDR1 is MGHRA, CDR2 YSYEKL. CDR3 nucleotide sequence: TGCGCCAGCAGCCAGGTAGCGGGCTCTACCTACAATGAGCAGTTCTTC. It yields the protein CASSQVAGSTYNEQFF.

This clonotype was picked up a small number of times. J is TRBJ2-3 and V is TRBV24-1, with D unclear. The germline CDR1 and CDR2 sequences are KGHDR and SFDVKD. The CDR3 loop spans 13 amino acids. V was clipped by 7 bases and J by 4 bases, with 11 bases between them. This CDR3 reads CATRDHGADTQYF. The CDR3 nucleotides are TGTGCCACCAGGGATCATGGGGCAGATACGCAGTATTTT.

The V gene is TRBV5-1, the J gene TRBJ2-1; D is unclear. CDR1 is SGHRS, CDR2 YFSETQ, per germline. V shed 0 bases and J shed 7 bases, with 11 bases lying between them. The CDR3 is 14 amino acids. Here the CDR3 reads CASSLGIYGNEQFF. CDR3 nucleotide sequence: TGCGCCAGCAGCTTGGGTATATATGGTAATGAGCAGTTCTTC.

This clonotype was seen only once. V and J are TRBV18 and TRBJ2-7, with D tentatively TRBD1 (6 bases). V was shortened by 0 bases and J by 1 base, with 10 bases between the two germline ends. The germline V gene encodes CDR1 KGHSH and CDR2 LQKENI. The CDR3 runs to 15 residues. The CDR3 DNA follows: TGTGCCAGCTCACCACCGCAGGGGAGATCCTACGAGCAGTACTTC. This sequence encodes CASSPPQGRSYEQYF.

This clonotype has just a few counts. The chain has TRBV20-1 and TRBJ1-1, with D unclear. V was trimmed by 3 bases and J by 1 base, leaving 15 bases between them. The CDR3 is 15 amino acids. Germline assignment: CDR1 DFQATT and CDR2 SNEGSKA (reference sequence). The CDR3 here is CSARGQETPNTEAFF. In DNA form, the CDR3 reads TGCAGTGCTAGGGGTCAGGAGACCCCGAACACTGAAGCTTTCTTT.

This chain joins TRBV10-3 and TRBJ2-7; 14 bases are shared with TRBD2. CDR3 size: 15 residues. The germline V gene has CDR1 ENHRY and CDR2 SYGVKD. V was clipped by 4 bases and J by 6 bases; unmatched bases: 5. The CDR3 protein is CAISGGLAGVTEQYF. The CDR3 DNA is TGTGCCATCAGTGGGGGACTAGCGGGAGTTACCGAGCAGTACTTC.

This rearrangement joins TRBV5-1 to TRBJ2-2; TRBD1 or TRBD2 may be the D gene (5 bases each). With 0 bases removed from V and 2 bases from J, the gap between germline ends came to 14 bases. The CDR3 covers 17 residues. CDR1 and CDR2 (germline): SGHRS, YFSETQ. The CDR3 DNA follows: TGCGCCAGCAGCTTGGGATCCGGGGCTACAAACACCGGGGAGCTGTTTTTT. Its translation: CASSLGSGATNTGELFF.

This clonotype has only a few counts. The chain is built from TRBV29-1 and TRBJ2-7, with D perhaps being TRBD1 or TRBD2 (5 bases each). Germline V gene sequence: CDR1 SQVTM, CDR2 ANQGSEA. Trimming removed 0 bases from V and 2 bases from J, with 14 bases in between. This CDR3 spans 15 amino acids. The DNA of the CDR3 is TGCAGCGTTGAAGATCCCCGGGGCCAAACCTACGAGCAGTACTTC. The encoded protein is CSVEDPRGQTYEQYF.

The gene calls are TRBV6-1 and TRBJ2-1; 12 nucleotides align to TRBD2. CDR3 length: 18 residues. V lost 5 bases and J lost 0; bases outside the gene matches: 8. Germline values: CDR1 MNHNS, CDR2 SASEGT. CDR3 sequence reads: CASSQTPTSGSSYNEQFF. As DNA, the CDR3 is TGTGCCAGCAGTCAAACCCCGACTAGCGGGAGCTCCTACAATGAGCAGTTCTTC.